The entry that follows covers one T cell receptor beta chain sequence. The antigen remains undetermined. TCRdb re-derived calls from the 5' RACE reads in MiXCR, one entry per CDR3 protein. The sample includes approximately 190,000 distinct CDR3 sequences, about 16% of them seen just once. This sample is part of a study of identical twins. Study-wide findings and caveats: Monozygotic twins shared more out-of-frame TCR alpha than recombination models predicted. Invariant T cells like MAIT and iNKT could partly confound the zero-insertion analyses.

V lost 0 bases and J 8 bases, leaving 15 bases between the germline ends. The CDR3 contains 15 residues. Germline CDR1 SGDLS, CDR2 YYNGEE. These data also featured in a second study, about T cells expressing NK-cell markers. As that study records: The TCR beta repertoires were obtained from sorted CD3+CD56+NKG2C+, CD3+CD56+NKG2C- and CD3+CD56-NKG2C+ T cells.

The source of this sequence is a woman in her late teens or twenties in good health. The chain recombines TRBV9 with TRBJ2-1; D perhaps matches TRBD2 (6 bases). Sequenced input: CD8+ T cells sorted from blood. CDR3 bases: TGTGCCAGCAGCGTAGGGCGGGCCTCGGGGGATGAGCAGTTCTTC. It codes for CASSVGRASGDEQFF. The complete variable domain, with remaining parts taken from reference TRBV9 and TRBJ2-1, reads DSGVTQTPKHLITATGQRVTLRCSPRSGDLSVYWYQQSLDQGLQFLIQYYNGEERAKGNILERFSAQQFPDLHSELNLSSLELGDSALYFCASSVGRASGDEQFFGPGTRLTVL.